These 11 T cell receptor beta chains came from one sample sequenced in a study of blood T cells in healthy people across ages. Combining a sample-barcoded 5' primer with a J-beta primer mix, a second PCR ran for roughly 7 to 12 cycles. A single record per CDR3 protein comes from TCRdb applying MiXCR to the 5' RACE reads. The sample gives 1.5 million to 2 million distinct CDR3 sequences, 28% of which show up once; roughly 8.2% is in the top ten. Sequencing used blood. The source of these receptors is a woman between 25 and 40 years old in good health.

The chain is built from TRBV4-3 and TRBJ2-1; 10 bases line up with TRBD2. CDR1 and CDR2 (germline): LGHNA, YSLEER. J gave up 0 bases and V 1 base, and 6 bases lay outside the gene matches. This CDR3 region has 18 residues. This CDR3 reads CASSQVLAGTYSYNEQFF. The CDR3 DNA follows: TGCGCCAGCAGCCAAGTACTAGCGGGAACCTACTCCTACAATGAGCAGTTCTTC.

In this sample, this clonotype turned up a few times. This chain connects TRBV5-1 to TRBJ1-1, with a possible D match to TRBD1 (5 bases). The CDR3 is 12 residues long. Germline V lookup: CDR1 SGHRS, CDR2 YFSETQ. V shed 4 bases and J shed 6 bases, with 10 bases lying between them. The CDR3 here is CASSGTGPEAFF. In nucleotides, the CDR3 is TGCGCCAGCAGCGGGACGGGCCCTGAAGCTTTCTTT.

This clonotype showed up just a few times. The CDR3, as DNA: TGTGCCAGCAGCCCCCTTCGCCACCAAGAGACCCAGTACTTC. Residues: CASSPLRHQETQYF. The chain recombines TRBV28 with TRBJ2-5, with no clear D. With 6 bases removed from V and 0 bases from J, the gap between germline ends came to 11 bases. Germline V gene lookup returns CDR1 MDHEN and CDR2 SYDVKM. The CDR3 is made up of 14 amino acids.

As regards this clonotype: Being one base from a much bigger clone, this may be a read error. The chain is built from TRBV10-2 and TRBJ2-7; possibly TRBD1 for D (6 bases). The DNA end is a closer match to TRBJ2-4, so the J assignment may be wrong. The germline CDR1 and CDR2 sequences are WSHSY and SAAADI. The CDR3 is made up of 14 amino acids. CDR3 protein: CASSESAGTLIQYF. The CDR3 DNA sequence: TGCGCCAGCAGTGAGTCGGCCGGGACACTCATTCAGTACTTC.

This clonotype came up many times. CDR3 sequence: CASSLEREGSYEQYF. As DNA, the CDR3 is TGCGCCAGCAGCTTGGAGCGCGAGGGGTCCTACGAGCAGTACTTC. This chain joins TRBV5-1 and TRBJ2-7, with D perhaps assigned TRBD1 or TRBD2 (5 bases each). Germline CDR1 is SGHRS and CDR2 is YFSETQ. The CDR3 is made up of 15 amino acids. V lost 0 bases to trimming and J lost 1 base, with 11 bases between them.

The CDR3 DNA sequence: TGTGCCAGCAGTTTCGAGACAGAAGGAAACACCATATATTTT. Translation gives CASSFETEGNTIYF. The chain is built from TRBV12-3 or TRBV12-4 and TRBJ1-3, with D possibly TRBD1 on 5 matching bases. The length of the CDR3 is 14 residues. Deletions cut 3 bases from V and 4 bases from J, with 10 bases between.

This clonotype was found many times. V is TRBV10-3 and J is TRBJ2-5; possible D gene TRBD2, 6 bases. V was trimmed by 5 bases and J by 2 bases, leaving 12 bases between them. The germline V gene encodes CDR1 ENHRY and CDR2 SYGVKD. This CDR3 comprises 14 residues. In DNA, the CDR3 is TGTGCCATCAGTCTGGGGGGTAATCAAGAGACCCAGTACTTC. Translating gives CAISLGGNQETQYF.

There are a few counts of this clonotype. The chain has TRBV7-9 and TRBJ2-1, with 7 bases matching TRBD2. The junction had 6 bases not matched to a gene; V was cut back by 2 bases and J by 8 bases. Germline V lookup: CDR1 SEHNR, CDR2 FQNEAQ (reference sequence). The CDR3 spans 14 residues. The CDR3 loop reads CASSLLSGVDEQFF. Here the CDR3 DNA reads TGTGCCAGCAGCTTACTCAGCGGGGTCGATGAGCAGTTCTTC.

This clonotype was seen many times. The chain employs TRBV11-2 and TRBJ2-7; 9 nucleotides match TRBD2. With 5 bases clipped from V and 0 bases from J, the junction kept 8 bases outside the gene matches. CDR3 size: 16 residues. CDR1 and CDR2 (germline): SGHAT, FQNNGV. The CDR3 protein is CASSRSSGVSSYEQYF. The CDR3 nucleotides read TGTGCCAGCAGCCGCTCTAGCGGGGTAAGCTCCTACGAGCAGTACTTC.

This clonotype has only a few counts. The chain is built from TRBV6-1 and TRBJ2-4; possibly TRBD1 for D (5 bases). V dropped 6 bases and J dropped 2 bases, with 11 bases sitting between them. Per the germline V gene, CDR1 is MNHNS and CDR2 is SASEGT. CDR3 size: 14 residues. CDR3 region: CASRGPETKNIQYF. CDR3 bases: TGTGCCAGCAGGGGGCCCGAGACCAAAAACATTCAGTACTTC.

This clonotype was seen at least ten times. The J gene is TRBJ1-2, the V gene TRBV29-1; D possibly corresponds to TRBD1 (5 bases). Germline assignment: CDR1 SQVTM and CDR2 ANQGSEA. V was shortened by 1 base and J by 7 bases, with 10 bases between the two germline ends. CDR3 length: 12 residues. CDR3 protein: CSVEADRAGYTF. The CDR3 DNA reads TGCAGCGTTGAAGCAGACAGAGCTGGCTACACCTTC.